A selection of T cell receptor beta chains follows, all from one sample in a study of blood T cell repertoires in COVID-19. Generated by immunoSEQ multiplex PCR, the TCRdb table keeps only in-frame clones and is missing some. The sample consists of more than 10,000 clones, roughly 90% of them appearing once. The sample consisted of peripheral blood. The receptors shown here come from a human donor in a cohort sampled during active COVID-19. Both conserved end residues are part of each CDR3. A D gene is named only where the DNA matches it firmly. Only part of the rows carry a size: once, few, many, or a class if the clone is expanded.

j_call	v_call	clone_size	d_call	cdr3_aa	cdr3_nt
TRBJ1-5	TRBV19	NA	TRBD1	CASSILLTGTHQPQHF	TGTGCCAGTAGTATCCTTTTGACAGGGACACATCAGCCCCAGCATTTT
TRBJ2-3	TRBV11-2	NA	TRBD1	CASSRGQGTDTQYF	TGTGCCAGCAGCCGGGGACAGGGTACAGATACGCAGTATTTT
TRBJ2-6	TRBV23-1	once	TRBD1	CAVCGRDRPWWVSSGANVLTF	TGCGCGGTCTGTGGCCGGGACAGGCCATGGTGGGTAAGCTCTGGGGCCAACGTCCTGACTTTC
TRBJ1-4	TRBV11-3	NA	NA	CASSLGSGKLFF	TGTGCCAGCAGCTTGGGTTCAGGAAAACTGTTTTTT
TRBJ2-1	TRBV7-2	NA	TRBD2	CASSSTSGGLNEQFF	TGTGCCAGCAGCTCGACTAGCGGGGGTCTAAATGAGCAGTTCTTC
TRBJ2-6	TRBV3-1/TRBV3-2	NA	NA	CASSRGTIPVSGANVLTF	TGTGCCAGCAGCCGAGGGACAATTCCCGTATCTGGGGCCAACGTCCTGACTTTC
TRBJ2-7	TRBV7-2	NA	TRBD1	CASSPSGTGFYEQYF	TGTGCCAGCAGCCCCTCCGGGACAGGGTTCTACGAGCAGTACTTC
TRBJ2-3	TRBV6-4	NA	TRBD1	CASSDGQGADTQYF	TGTGCCAGCAGTGACGGACAGGGGGCAGATACGCAGTATTTT
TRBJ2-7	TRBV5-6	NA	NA	CASSVLAGHEQYF	TGTGCCAGCAGCGTTCTAGCCGGCCACGAGCAGTACTTC
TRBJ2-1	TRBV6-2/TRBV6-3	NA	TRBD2	CASSYGTMPRSEQFF	TGTGCCAGCAGTTACGGGACTATGCCTCGCAGCGAGCAGTTCTTC
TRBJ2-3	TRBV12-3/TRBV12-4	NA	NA	CASAGRLLYTQYF	TGTGCCAGTGCAGGGCGGCTTCTGTATACGCAGTATTTT
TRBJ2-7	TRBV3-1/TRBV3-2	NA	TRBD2	CASSPQLASIEQYF	TGTGCCAGCAGCCCCCAACTAGCGTCTATTGAGCAGTACTTC
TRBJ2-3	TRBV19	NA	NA	CASSIGTGGTDTQYF	TGTGCCAGTAGTATAGGCACAGGAGGCACAGATACGCAGTATTTT
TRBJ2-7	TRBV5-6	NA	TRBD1	CASSPGQGEQYF	TGTGCCAGCAGCCCGGGACAGGGGGAGCAGTACTTC
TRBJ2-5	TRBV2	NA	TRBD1	CASSRTGYPQYF	TGTGCCAGCAGCAGGACAGGGTACCCCCAGTACTTC
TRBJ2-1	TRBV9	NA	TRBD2	CASSVTSPTPYNEQFF	TGTGCCAGCAGCGTGACTAGCCCAACTCCCTACAATGAGCAGTTCTTC
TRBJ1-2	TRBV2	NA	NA	CASSSDRYNYGYTF	TGTGCCAGCAGTTCCGACAGGTATAACTATGGCTACACCTTC
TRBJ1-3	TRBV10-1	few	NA	CASSEFLGGTIYF	TGCGCCAGCAGTGAGTTTCTGGGAGGCACCATATATTTT
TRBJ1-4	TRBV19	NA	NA	CASSGGGGDEKLFF	TGTGCCAGTAGCGGCGGGGGGGGAGATGAAAAACTGTTTTTT
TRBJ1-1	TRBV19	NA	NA	CASSFDRNTEAFF	TGTGCCAGTAGTTTCGACAGGAACACTGAAGCTTTCTTT
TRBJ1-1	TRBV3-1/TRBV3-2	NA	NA	CASSERLGHSNTEAFF	TGTGCCAGCAGCGAACGTTTGGGACACTCGAACACTGAAGCTTTCTTT
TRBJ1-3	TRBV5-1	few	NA	CASSRTVSSGNTIYF	TGCGCCAGCAGCAGGACAGTGAGCTCTGGAAACACCATATATTTT
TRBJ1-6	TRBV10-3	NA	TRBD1	CASSTGMVASYNSPLHF	TGTGCCAGCTCGACAGGGATGGTCGCCTCCTATAATTCACCCCTCCACTTT
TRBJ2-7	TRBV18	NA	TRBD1	CASSPVQGASYEQYF	TGTGCCAGCTCACCTGTGCAGGGGGCTTCCTACGAGCAGTACTTC
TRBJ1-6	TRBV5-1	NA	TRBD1	CASSPGLGQGNSPLHF	TGCGCCAGCAGCCCAGGACTCGGACAGGGGAACTCACCCCTCCACTTT
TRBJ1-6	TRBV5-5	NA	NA	CASSLRTAAENSPLHF	TGTGCCAGCAGCTTGCGTACAGCGGCGGAGAATTCACCCCTCCACTTT
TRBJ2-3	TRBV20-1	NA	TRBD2	CSASQLAGTSDTQYF	TGCAGTGCTAGTCAACTAGCGGGGACTTCAGATACGCAGTATTTT
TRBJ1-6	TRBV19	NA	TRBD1	CASSPGTGGLGSPLHF	TGTGCCAGTAGTCCGGGGACAGGGGGCCTGGGTTCACCCCTCCACTTT
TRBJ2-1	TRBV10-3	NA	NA	CAIGTWGYNEQFF	TGTGCCATCGGGACATGGGGATACAATGAGCAGTTCTTC